This TCR beta chain appears in the sequencing data of a study of blood T cell repertoires in COVID-19. Across the study: Spain, Italy and the United States supplied samples that represented acute and convalescent COVID-19. The cDNA or gDNA used as material had been derived from T cells, B-cell-depleted T cells, or PBMCs.

Original processing methods: Researchers report that nucleated cell counts were estimated from reference gene primer amplification. Data came from immunoSEQ multiplex PCR; TCRdb stores just in-frame clones and leaves some out. That table supplies the V and J calls and clone size; D and trimming were determined from the DNA. The repertoire includes 190,000 or so clones, 70% to 80% of them detected once, and 13% sits in the top ten. The junction had 6 bases not matched to a gene; V was cut back by 5 bases and J by 3 bases. This CDR3 spans 15 amino acids. Germline CDR1 is SGHNT and CDR2 is YENEEA. The V gene is TRBV11-3, the J gene TRBJ2-2, with 7 bases lining up with TRBD1. This receptor was obtained from a man over 45 who had recovered from COVID-19. Sequenced input: peripheral blood. CDR3 protein: CASSTGTVDTGELFF. As DNA, the CDR3 is TGTGCCAGCAGCACTGGGACAGTCGACACCGGGGAGCTGTTTTTT.